Each of the 5 T cell receptor beta chains below was sequenced from the same sample in a study of post-analysis software for immune sequencing data. Notes on the study in general: Patients used several TRBV segments, including TRBV5-6, TRBV5-1 and TRBV20-1, more often than controls.

TCR beta libraries were prepared from cDNA with unique molecular identifiers. TCRdb re-analysed the PCR reads in MiXCR, keeping a single row per CDR3 protein. The data contain about 260,000 distinct CDR3 sequences, 36% of them singletons. These receptors lack a known antigen. Input material: blood. These receptors originate from a girl aged 5-17 years with multiple sclerosis.

On this clonotype itself: A much larger clone differs from this one at a single base, so this may be a read error. This chain connects TRBV28 to TRBJ2-7, with D perhaps TRBD2 (5 bases). The tail of the sequence fits TRBJ2-5 better, so the J call may be wrong. The CDR3 has 11 amino acids. The V gene's germline CDR1 is MDHEN and CDR2 SYDVKM. CDR3: CASKREETQYF. Written as DNA, the CDR3 is TGTGCCAGCAAGAGGGAGGAGACCCAGTACTTC.

This clonotype came up a few times. The chain is built from TRBV3-1 and TRBJ1-6; D uncertain. Germline-derived CDR1 and CDR2 are LGHDT and YNNKEL (reference sequence). The germline V and J ends were trimmed by 1 base and 5 bases, with 9 bases remaining between them. The CDR3 spans 15 residues. CDR3 loop: CASSQARINNSPLHF. The CDR3 coding sequence is TGTGCCAGCAGCCAAGCCCGGATAAATAATTCACCCCTCCACTTT.

The chain has TRBV13 and TRBJ2-1; no definite D call. V shed 7 bases and J shed 5 bases, with 12 bases lying between them. There are 13 residues in the CDR3. The germline V gene encodes CDR1 PRHDT and CDR2 FYEKMQ (reference sequence). The CDR3 bases are TGTGCCAGCAACACTCCTGGAAACAATGAGCAGTTCTTC. This encodes CASNTPGNNEQFF.

The rearrangement joins TRBV7-2 to TRBJ2-3; 11 bases align to TRBD2. V gave up 3 bases and J gave up 6 bases; unmatched junction bases: 11. Germline CDR1 SGHTA, CDR2 FQGNSA. This CDR3 comprises 17 residues. The CDR3 bases are TGTGCCAGCAGCTTTGATTTAGCGGGGGGGCGTAGGGATACGCAGTATTTT. This codes for CASSFDLAGGRRDTQYF.

V is TRBV5-1 and J is TRBJ2-7; D may correspond to TRBD1 or TRBD2 (5 bases each). The CDR3 has 14 amino acids. CDR1 and CDR2 (germline): SGHRS, YFSETQ. The V end lost 4 bases, the J end lost 0 bases, and 11 bases lay between the germline ends. Here the CDR3 reads CASSPGPASYEQYF. In DNA, the CDR3 is TGCGCCAGCAGCCCGGGACCAGCCTCCTACGAGCAGTACTTC.